This is a list of T cell receptor beta chains from one sample in a study of blood T cell repertoires in COVID-19. The repertoire was sequenced with immunoSEQ multiplex PCR; TCRdb's copy has only in-frame clones and lacks some. The sample yields 200,000 to 300,000 clones, more than 80% seen once. The sample comprised peripheral blood. These receptors were taken from a woman aged 40 to 49 with acute or convalescent COVID-19. CDR3s include the opening cysteine and the closing phenylalanine or tryptophan.

J gene,V gene,CDR3 protein
TRBJ2-3,TRBV2,CASSDGGATDTQYF
TRBJ2-3,TRBV6-2/TRBV6-3,CASSPSRLANTDTQYF
TRBJ1-5,TRBV2,CASTGGAAVNQPQHF
TRBJ2-1,TRBV6-2/TRBV6-3,CASRYTGTVSYNEQFF
TRBJ1-2,TRBV7-2,CASSSTGPYGYTF
TRBJ1-1,TRBV5-1,CASSLGPQSTEAFF
TRBJ2-3,TRBV19,CASSPRRRWTSTDTQYF
TRBJ2-3,TRBV30,CASGGVTTDTQYF
TRBJ1-1,TRBV25-1,CASSEHKNTEAFF
TRBJ1-1,TRBV9,CASSPDLQPTEAFF
TRBJ2-5,TRBV10-3,CATRGSGGQETQYF
TRBJ1-2,TRBV19,CASNNQDNYGYTF
TRBJ1-5,TRBV12-3/TRBV12-4,CASSYSPNQPQHF